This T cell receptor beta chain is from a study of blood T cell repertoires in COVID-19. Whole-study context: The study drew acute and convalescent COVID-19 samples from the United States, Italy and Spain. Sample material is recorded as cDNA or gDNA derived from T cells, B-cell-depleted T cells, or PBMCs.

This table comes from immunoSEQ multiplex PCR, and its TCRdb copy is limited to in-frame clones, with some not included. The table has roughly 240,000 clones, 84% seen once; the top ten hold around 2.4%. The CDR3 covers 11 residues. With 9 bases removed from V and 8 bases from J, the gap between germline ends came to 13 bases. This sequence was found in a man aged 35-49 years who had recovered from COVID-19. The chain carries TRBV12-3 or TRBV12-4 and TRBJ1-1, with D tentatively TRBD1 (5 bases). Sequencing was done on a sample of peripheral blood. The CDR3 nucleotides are TGTGCCAGTTCCGGGAGGGGAGAAGCTTTCTTT. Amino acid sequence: CASSGRGEAFF.